This paragraph reports one T cell receptor (beta chain). V lost 1 base and J 2 bases, leaving 12 bases between the germline ends. The CDR3 runs 15 residues. The germline V gene encodes CDR1 SGHNT and CDR2 YENEEA. This entry is derived from a study of blood T cell repertoires in COVID-19. Turning to the study itself: COVID-19 samples collected from the United States, Italy and Spain covered acute and convalescent phases. Sample material is recorded as cDNA or gDNA derived from T cells, B-cell-depleted T cells, or PBMCs.

In the source study's methods: Reference gene primer amplification in the assay estimated nucleated cell counts. Repertoires were generated with immunoSEQ multiplex PCR, while TCRdb's copy carries only in-frame clones and drops some. V and J calls and clone size are as listed in that table; D and trimming were resolved from the DNA. The sample shows some 250,000 clones, roughly 88% of them seen only once. V and J are TRBV11-3 and TRBJ2-7, with TRBD1 as a possible D gene (6 bases). Sequenced: peripheral blood. This TCR was sampled from an elderly man with acute or convalescent COVID-19. The CDR3 DNA reads TGTGCCAGCAGCTTAGGTGGGACACTCCCCTACGAGCAGTACTTC. Protein sequence: CASSLGGTLPYEQYF.